This entry concerns a single TCR beta chain. The repertoire was sequenced with immunoSEQ multiplex PCR; TCRdb's copy has only in-frame clones and lacks some. The data show about 56,000 clones, 89% seen once. This sample is drawn from a study of blood T cell repertoires in COVID-19. Whole-study context: Samples came from the United States, Italy and Spain, spanning acute and convalescent COVID-19.

This CDR3 is built from 13 residues. Germline CDR1 reads KGHSH; CDR2 reads LQKENI. V lost 4 bases, J lost 8 bases, and 12 bases lay in between. The TCR was taken from a woman aged 55-69 years with COVID-19, enrolled during active disease. Material for sequencing was peripheral blood. The chain links TRBV18 to TRBJ2-1; a possible D gene is TRBD2 (7 bases). CDR3 DNA sequence: TGTGCCAGCTCACTCCCGGGGGGCGATGAGCAGTTCTTC. Translated, it gives CASSLPGGDEQFF.